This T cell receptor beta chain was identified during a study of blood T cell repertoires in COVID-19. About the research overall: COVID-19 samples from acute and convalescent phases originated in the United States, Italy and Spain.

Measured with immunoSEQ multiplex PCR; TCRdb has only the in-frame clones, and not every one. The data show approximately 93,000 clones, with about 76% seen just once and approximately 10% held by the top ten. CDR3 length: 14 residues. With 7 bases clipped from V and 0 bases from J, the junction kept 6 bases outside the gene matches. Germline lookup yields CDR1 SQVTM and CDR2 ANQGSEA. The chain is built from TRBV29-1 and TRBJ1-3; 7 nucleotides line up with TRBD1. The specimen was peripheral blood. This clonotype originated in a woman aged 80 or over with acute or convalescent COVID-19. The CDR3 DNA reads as TGCAGCGCTCTGGGGACAGCCTCTGGAAACACCATATATTTT. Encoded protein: CSALGTASGNTIYF.